This TCR beta chain was sequenced during a study of shared clonotypes between healthy human individuals. Study context: A donor's plate count was three for CD4 naive and three for CD4 memory; CD8 naive had two and CD8 memory one.

Every contributor of samples was a Caucasian grown-up residing in Nashville, Tennessee. V lost 6 bases and J 0 bases, leaving 15 bases between the germline ends. The CDR3 runs to 16 residues. CDR1 and CDR2 from the germline V gene are MDHEN and SYDVKM. On this clone itself: Its antigen is currently unknown.

The study, taken as a whole, reports: An expected dependence of interdonor clonotype sharing on sequencing depth was noted.

The genomic DNA of each subset was split evenly across several immunoSEQ plates. Sequencing used immunoSEQ multiplex PCR; TCRdb keeps in-frame clones, though not all of them. Found here are more than 1,200,000 clones, about 98.5% of them singletons; the top ten hold 0.36%. V and J are TRBV28 and TRBJ1-3; D remains unclear. The clonotype was recovered from a man younger than 45 in good health. The sequenced sample consisted of naive CD4+ T cells sorted from blood. The subset is: CD45RA+ positively selected. The CDR3 loop is CASSQLPLSSGNTIYF. The CDR3 nucleotides read TGTGCCAGCAGCCAACTCCCCTTGAGCTCTGGAAACACCATATATTTT.